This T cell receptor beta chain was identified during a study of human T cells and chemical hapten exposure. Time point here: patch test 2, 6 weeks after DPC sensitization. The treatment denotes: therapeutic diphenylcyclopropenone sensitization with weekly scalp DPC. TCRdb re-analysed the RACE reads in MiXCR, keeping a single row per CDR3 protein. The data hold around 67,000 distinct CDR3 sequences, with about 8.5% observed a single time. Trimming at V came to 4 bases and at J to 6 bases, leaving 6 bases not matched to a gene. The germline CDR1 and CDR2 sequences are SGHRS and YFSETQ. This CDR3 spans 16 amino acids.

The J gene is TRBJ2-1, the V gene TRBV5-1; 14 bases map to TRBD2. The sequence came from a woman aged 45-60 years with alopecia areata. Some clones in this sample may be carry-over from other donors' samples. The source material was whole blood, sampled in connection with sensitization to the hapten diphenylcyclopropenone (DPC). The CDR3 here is CASSRGLAGDLNEQFF. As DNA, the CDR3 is TGCGCCAGCAGCCGGGGACTAGCGGGAGATCTCAATGAGCAGTTCTTC.